The clone carrying this T cell receptor beta chain came up a few times. This sample is drawn from a study of human T cells and chemical hapten exposure. Whole-study context: Chiefly female patients presented with alopecia areata, totalis or universalis.

This CDR3 has 15 residues. The trim removed 5 bases at V and 7 bases at J, leaving 9 bases unmatched. Looked up from germline, CDR1 is SGHNT and CDR2 is YENEEA. MiXCR, applied by TCRdb to the RACE reads, yields one record per CDR3 protein. Among about 380,000 distinct CDR3 sequences, more than 4.5% were seen once, and the ten largest hold approximately 2.5%. Specified time point: patch test 1, 2 weeks after DPC sensitization. The treatment is: therapeutic diphenylcyclopropenone sensitization with weekly scalp DPC. V gene TRBV11-3 combines with J gene TRBJ2-2, with 8 bases lining up with TRBD1. The origin of this receptor is a woman aged 50 to 60 with alopecia areata. Some clones in this sample may be carry-over from other donors' samples. The specimen was whole blood, collected in connection with sensitization to the hapten diphenylcyclopropenone (DPC). CDR3: CASSLRTGYNGELFF. CDR3 DNA: TGTGCCAGCAGCCTGCGGACAGGGTATAACGGGGAGCTGTTTTTT.